This T cell receptor beta chain was sequenced during a study of blood T cell repertoires in COVID-19. Study-wide context: The analysed material was cDNA or gDNA that came from T cells, B-cell-depleted T cells, or PBMCs.

The repertoire was sequenced with immunoSEQ multiplex PCR; TCRdb's copy has only in-frame clones and lacks some. Of approximately 140,000 clones detected, roughly 90% appear once; the ten largest clones hold approximately 2.3%. Germline V gives CDR1 MNHNY, CDR2 SVGAGI (reference sequence). The CDR3 is 15 residues long. With V trimmed by 5 bases and J by 5 bases, 9 bases remained unmatched. The chain employs TRBV6-6 and TRBJ1-5, with 7 bases lining up with TRBD1. The sample taken for sequencing was peripheral blood. This receptor was obtained from a man aged 65-85 years with active COVID-19. In DNA form, the CDR3 reads TGTGCCAGCAGTCAAACAGGGGAGGAAGATCAGCCCCAGCATTTT. Its translation: CASSQTGEEDQPQHF.